What follows is one T cell receptor beta chain and its context. Some clones are missing from TCRdb's copy, which holds only in-frame ones; the method was immunoSEQ multiplex PCR. Of about 110,000 clones in the sample, more than 70% were seen once. V was trimmed by 0 bases and J by 5 bases, leaving 10 bases between them. This CDR3 spans 14 amino acids. Looked up from germline, CDR1 is LGHNA and CDR2 is YNFKEQ. The entry originates in a study of cytomegalovirus exposure and HLA in healthy donors. Sequenced sample: PBMCs. V is TRBV4-2 and J is TRBJ1-2; D uncertain. This TCR was sampled from a woman aged 18-29 years in good health and CMV-seronegative. The CDR3 here is CASSQEGSGYGYTF. The CDR3 bases are TGTGCCAGCAGCCAAGAAGGCTCCGGGTATGGCTACACCTTC.